This T cell receptor (beta chain) stems from a study of Ad26.COV2.S vaccination and SARS-CoV-2 variants (dated by TCRdb to the early 2020s). Concerning the study at large: Vaccine-arm donors came from COV1001, a multicentre, randomized, double-blind, placebo-controlled phase I-IIa trial of Ad26.COV2.S in healthy adults. Investigators remained blinded to trial group allocation during experiments and outcome assessment. Participants in the trial were split at random into five groups of five each, receiving low-dose or high-dose Ad26.COV2.S once or twice, or else placebo on both occasions. Ad26.COV2.S was administered intramuscularly at 5 x 10^10 or 1 x 10^11 viral particles, either as a single shot or as two shots given 56 days apart. Sequencing of the TCRbeta repertoire served to evaluate the specificity and breadth of SARS-CoV-2-reactive T cell receptors following Ad26.COV2.S vaccination. A total of approximately 30 samples were included in the TCR-sequenced set, comprising around 20 Ad26.COV2.S vaccine recipients, 5 placebo recipients and 8 SARS-CoV-2 convalescent individuals. Results the study describes overall, beyond this receptor: Vaccine and placebo recipients had similar non-spike TCR breadth, a finding consistent with the vaccine containing only spike. After vaccination, spike-specific CD8+ and CD4+ T cell responses were reported to show substantial breadth. According to the authors, total T cell responses may have been underestimated by the TCR breadth and depth analyses. Spike-specific TCR breadth was higher in Ad26.COV2.S recipients than in placebo recipients (P = 0.0014). The study was not powered to compare responses between vaccine doses or regimens.

Remarks on this clone: Its antigen target is currently unknown. One junction end does not reproduce the germline sequence, and a read error may be involved. In the same sample, other DNA sequences code for this CDR3.

Reading the label with the study, this specimen's treatment or condition is: around 19 received Ad26.COV2.S at low or high dose, single or two shots; about 5 received placebo; per-sample allocation not given. Repertoires of vaccine and placebo recipients were sequenced from samples taken on day 63 after the first injection. Between 29 July and 7 August 2020, Cohort 1b enrolled 25 adults aged 18-55 years at one site in Boston, USA. Ad26.COV2.S was a replication-incompetent adenovirus type 26 vector that expressed a prefusion-stabilized SARS-CoV-2 spike protein derived from the original Wuhan strain. The immunoSEQ Assay was used to sequence TCRbeta CDR3 regions. After extraction, genomic DNA underwent amplification by bias-controlled multiplex PCR, followed by high-throughput sequencing. The authors' pipeline ran thus. To quantify the absolute abundance of each unique TCRbeta CDR3 region, sequences were collapsed and filtered. T cell fraction was estimated by normalizing TCRbeta template counts to usable DNA, with usable DNA measured through amplification of reference genes found in all nucleated cells. Repertoire TCRs were annotated as SARS-CoV-2-specific when V gene, CDR3 amino acid sequence and J gene were exactly matched to a known reactive TCR set. MIRA supplied the reference SARS-CoV-2 TCR set, which was filtered for enrichment in COVID-19-positive ImmuneCODE repertoires so that public or cross-reactive TCRs were removed. Drawing on the MIRA antigens, annotated TCRs were analysed further at the level of specific ORF or position within ORF. Depth was the summed frequency of annotated unique rearrangements, while breadth was defined as annotated unique rearrangements over total unique productive rearrangements. Two-sided Wilcoxon rank-sum tests were applied when comparing TCR breadth between groups. As stored in TCRdb, this immuneACCESS dataset retains in-frame rearrangements with V and J assigned. A fraction of the clones does not appear; measured against another copy, unresolved V genes explain less than half of the discrepancy, and the remainder lacks a known reason. V, J and clone size reflect that table, while D and trimming were determined from the DNA. Present in this sample are a few hundred thousand clones, around 90% of which were seen just once. Of the sample, approximately 3% is held by the ten largest clones.

The CDR3, from cysteine to phenylalanine, totals 14 residues. The read is trimmed to its CDR3 DNA, 42 bases read in frame from base 1. CDR1 and CDR2 were assigned from the germline V gene (reference sequence) as MNHEY and SMNVEV. The chain is encoded by TRBV27 joined to TRBJ2-6; no D segment can be confidently identified. Sequencing used peripheral blood, obtained in a trial of Ad26.COV2.S vaccine versus placebo. This sequence originates from a person between 18 and 65 years old who received the Ad26.COV2.S COVID-19 vaccine or a placebo. The nucleotides read TGTGCCAGCAGTCTATCTACTGGGGCCAACGTCCTGACTTTC. It is translated as CASSLSTGANVLTF.